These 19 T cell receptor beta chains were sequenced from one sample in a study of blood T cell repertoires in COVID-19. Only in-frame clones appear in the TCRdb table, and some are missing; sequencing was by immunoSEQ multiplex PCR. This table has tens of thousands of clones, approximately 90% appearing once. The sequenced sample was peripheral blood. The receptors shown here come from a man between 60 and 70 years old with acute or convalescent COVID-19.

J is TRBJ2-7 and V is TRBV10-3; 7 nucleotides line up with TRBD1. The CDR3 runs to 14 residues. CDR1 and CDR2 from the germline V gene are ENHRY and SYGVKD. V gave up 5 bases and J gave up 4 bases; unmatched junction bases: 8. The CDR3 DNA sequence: TGTGCCATCAGTATTGACAGGGAGAGGTACGAGCAGTACTTC. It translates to CAISIDRERYEQYF.

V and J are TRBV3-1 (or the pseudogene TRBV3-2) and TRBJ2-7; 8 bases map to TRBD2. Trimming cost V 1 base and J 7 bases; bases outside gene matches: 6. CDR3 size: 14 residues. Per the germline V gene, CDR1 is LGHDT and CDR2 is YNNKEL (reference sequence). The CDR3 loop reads CASSQGRGAGEQYF. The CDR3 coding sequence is TGTGCCAGCAGCCAAGGGCGGGGGGCTGGGGAGCAGTACTTC.

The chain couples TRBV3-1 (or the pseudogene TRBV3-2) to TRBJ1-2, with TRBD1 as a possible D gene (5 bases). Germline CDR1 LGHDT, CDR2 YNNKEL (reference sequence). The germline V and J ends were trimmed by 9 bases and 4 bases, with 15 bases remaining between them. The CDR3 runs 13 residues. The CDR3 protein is CASQRGSGYGYTF. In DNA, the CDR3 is TGTGCCAGTCAGCGGGGGAGCGGCTATGGCTACACCTTC.

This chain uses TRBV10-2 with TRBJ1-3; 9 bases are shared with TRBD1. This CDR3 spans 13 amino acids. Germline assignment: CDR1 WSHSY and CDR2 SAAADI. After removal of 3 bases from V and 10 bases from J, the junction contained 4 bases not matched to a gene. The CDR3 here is CASSERDRATIYF. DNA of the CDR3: TGCGCCAGCAGTGAACGGGACAGGGCGACCATATATTTT.

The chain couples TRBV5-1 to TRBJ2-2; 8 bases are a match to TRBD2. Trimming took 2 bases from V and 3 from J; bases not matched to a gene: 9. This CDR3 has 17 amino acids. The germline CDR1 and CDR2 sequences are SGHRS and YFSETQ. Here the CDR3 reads CASSFSLLRGDTGELFF. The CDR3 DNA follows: TGCGCCAGCAGCTTCTCCCTATTGCGGGGGGACACCGGGGAGCTGTTTTTT.

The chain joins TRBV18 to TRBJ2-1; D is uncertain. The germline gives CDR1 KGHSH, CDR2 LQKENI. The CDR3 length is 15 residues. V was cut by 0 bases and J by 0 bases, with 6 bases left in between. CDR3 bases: TGTGCCAGCTCACCACCCTCTAGCTCCTACAATGAGCAGTTCTTC. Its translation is CASSPPSSSYNEQFF.

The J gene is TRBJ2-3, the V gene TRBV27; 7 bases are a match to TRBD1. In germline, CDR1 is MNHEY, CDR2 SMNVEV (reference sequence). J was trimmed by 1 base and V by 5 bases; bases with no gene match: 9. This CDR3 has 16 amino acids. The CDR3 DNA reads TGTGCCAGCAGTGCAATAACAGGGGTCGGCACAGATACGCAGTATTTT. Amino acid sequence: CASSAITGVGTDTQYF.

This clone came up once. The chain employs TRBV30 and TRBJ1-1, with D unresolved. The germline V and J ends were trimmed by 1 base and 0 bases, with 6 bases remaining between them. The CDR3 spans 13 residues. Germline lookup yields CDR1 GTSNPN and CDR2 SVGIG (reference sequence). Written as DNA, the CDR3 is TGTGCCTGGAGTGGCCAGATGAACACTGAAGCTTTCTTT. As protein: CAWSGQMNTEAFF.

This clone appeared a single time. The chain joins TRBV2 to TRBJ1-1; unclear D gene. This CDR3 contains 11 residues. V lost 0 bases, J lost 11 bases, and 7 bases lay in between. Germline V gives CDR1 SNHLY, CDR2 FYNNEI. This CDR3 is CASSEALRAFF. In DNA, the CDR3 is TGTGCCAGCAGTGAAGCGCTGAGGGCTTTCTTT. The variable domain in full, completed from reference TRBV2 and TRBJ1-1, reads EPEVTQTPSHQVTQMGQEVILRCVPISNHLYFYWYRQILGQKVEFLVSFYNNEISEKSEIFDDQFSVERPDGSNFTLKIRSTKLEDSAMYFCASSEALRAFFGQGTRLTVV.

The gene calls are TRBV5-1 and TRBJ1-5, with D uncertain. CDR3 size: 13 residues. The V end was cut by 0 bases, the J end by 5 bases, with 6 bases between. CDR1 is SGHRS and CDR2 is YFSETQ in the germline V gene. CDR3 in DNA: TGCGCCAGCAGCTTGGATTCTTATCAGCCCCAGCATTTT. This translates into CASSLDSYQPQHF.

CDR3 sequence (DNA): TGTGCCAGCAGCTCAGTTAGGGGGCAATCCTACGAGCAGTACTTC. Protein sequence: CASSSVRGQSYEQYF. The V call is TRBV7-8, the J call TRBJ2-7; TRBD1 matches at 7 bases. The germline V gene has CDR1 SGHVS and CDR2 FQNEAQ. Unmatched junction bases numbered 7, after V lost 4 bases and J lost 1 base. The CDR3 extends over 15 amino acids. The full variable domain, with the rest looked up from reference TRBV7-8 and TRBJ2-7, is GAGVSQSPRYKVAKRGQDVALRCDPISGHVSLFWYQQALGQGPEFLTYFQNEAQLDKSGLPSDRFFAERPEGSVSTLKIQRTQQEDSAVYLCASSSVRGQSYEQYFGPGTRLTVT.

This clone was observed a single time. The CDR3 sequence is CASSLAGGSYEQYF. In nucleotides, the CDR3 is TGTGCCAGCAGCTTAGCCGGAGGGTCCTACGAGCAGTACTTC. The chain joins TRBV7-9 to TRBJ2-7, with D tentatively TRBD2 (6 bases). This CDR3 has 14 amino acids. V lost 0 bases, J lost 1 base, and 7 bases lay in between. Germline lookup yields CDR1 SEHNR and CDR2 FQNEAQ (reference sequence).

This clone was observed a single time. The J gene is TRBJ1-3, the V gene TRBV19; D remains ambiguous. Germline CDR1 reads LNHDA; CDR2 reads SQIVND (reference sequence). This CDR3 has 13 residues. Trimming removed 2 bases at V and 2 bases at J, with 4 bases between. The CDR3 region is CASSIQAGNTIYF. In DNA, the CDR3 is TGTGCCAGTAGTATACAGGCTGGAAACACCATATATTTT.

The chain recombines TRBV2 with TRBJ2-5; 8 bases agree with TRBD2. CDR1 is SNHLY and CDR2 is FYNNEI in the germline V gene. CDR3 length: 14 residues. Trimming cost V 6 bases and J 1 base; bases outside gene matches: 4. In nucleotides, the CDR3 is TGTGCCAGCAGGTACCGGGGGGGCCAAGAGACCCAGTACTTC. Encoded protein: CASRYRGGQETQYF.

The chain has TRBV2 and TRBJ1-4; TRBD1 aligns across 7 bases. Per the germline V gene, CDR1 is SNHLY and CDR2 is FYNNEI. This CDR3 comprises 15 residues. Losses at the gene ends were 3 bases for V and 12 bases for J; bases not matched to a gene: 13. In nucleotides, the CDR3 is TGTGCCAGCAGTGATATGGCAGGGGGACGGAACCAACTGTTTTTT. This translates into CASSDMAGGRNQLFF.

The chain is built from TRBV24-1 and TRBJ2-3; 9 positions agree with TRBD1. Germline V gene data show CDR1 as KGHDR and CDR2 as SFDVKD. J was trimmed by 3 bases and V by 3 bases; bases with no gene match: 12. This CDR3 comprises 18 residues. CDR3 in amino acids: CATSDAASGQGWTDTQYF. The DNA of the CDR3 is TGTGCCACCAGTGATGCCGCGAGTGGACAGGGGTGGACAGATACGCAGTATTTT.

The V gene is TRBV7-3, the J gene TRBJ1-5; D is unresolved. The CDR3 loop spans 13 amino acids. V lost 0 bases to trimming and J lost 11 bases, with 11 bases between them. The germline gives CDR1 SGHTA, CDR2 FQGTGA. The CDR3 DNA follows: TGTGCCAGCAGCTTAACCCGAGGGAAAGCCCAGCATTTT. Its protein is CASSLTRGKAQHF.

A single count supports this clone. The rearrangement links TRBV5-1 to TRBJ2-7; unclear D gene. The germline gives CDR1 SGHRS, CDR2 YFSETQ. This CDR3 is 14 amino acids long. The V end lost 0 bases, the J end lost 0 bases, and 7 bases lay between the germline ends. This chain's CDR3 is CASSLGVLSYEQYF. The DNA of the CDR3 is TGCGCCAGCAGCTTGGGCGTTCTCTCCTACGAGCAGTACTTC. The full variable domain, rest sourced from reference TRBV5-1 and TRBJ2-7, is KAGVTQTPRYLIKTRGQQVTLSCSPISGHRSVSWYQQTPGQGLQFLFEYFSETQRNKGNFPGRFSGRQFSNSRSEMNVSTLELGDSALYLCASSLGVLSYEQYFGPGTRLTVT.

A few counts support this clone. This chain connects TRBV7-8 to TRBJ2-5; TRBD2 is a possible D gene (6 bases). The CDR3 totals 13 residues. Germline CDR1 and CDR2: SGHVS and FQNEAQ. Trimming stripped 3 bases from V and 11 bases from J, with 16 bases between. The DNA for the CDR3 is TGTGCCAGCAGCTTTGACAAACGGGGGAATCAGTACTTC. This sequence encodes CASSFDKRGNQYF.